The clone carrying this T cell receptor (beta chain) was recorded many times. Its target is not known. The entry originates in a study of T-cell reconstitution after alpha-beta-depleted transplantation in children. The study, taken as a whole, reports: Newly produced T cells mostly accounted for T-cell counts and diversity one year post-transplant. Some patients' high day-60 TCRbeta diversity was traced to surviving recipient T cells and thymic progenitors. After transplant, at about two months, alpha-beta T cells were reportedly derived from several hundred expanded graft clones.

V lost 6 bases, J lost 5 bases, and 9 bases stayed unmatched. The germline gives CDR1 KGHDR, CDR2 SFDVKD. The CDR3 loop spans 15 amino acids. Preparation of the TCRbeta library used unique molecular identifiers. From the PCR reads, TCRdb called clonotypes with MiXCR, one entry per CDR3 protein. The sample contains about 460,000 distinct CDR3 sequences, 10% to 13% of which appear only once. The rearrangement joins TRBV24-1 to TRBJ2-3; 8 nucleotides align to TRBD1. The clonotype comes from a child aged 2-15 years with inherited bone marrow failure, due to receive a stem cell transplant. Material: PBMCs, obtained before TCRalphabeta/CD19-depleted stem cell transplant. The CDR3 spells CATSLLDRDGDTQYF. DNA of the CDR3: TGTGCCACCAGTCTACTGGACAGGGACGGAGATACGCAGTATTTT.